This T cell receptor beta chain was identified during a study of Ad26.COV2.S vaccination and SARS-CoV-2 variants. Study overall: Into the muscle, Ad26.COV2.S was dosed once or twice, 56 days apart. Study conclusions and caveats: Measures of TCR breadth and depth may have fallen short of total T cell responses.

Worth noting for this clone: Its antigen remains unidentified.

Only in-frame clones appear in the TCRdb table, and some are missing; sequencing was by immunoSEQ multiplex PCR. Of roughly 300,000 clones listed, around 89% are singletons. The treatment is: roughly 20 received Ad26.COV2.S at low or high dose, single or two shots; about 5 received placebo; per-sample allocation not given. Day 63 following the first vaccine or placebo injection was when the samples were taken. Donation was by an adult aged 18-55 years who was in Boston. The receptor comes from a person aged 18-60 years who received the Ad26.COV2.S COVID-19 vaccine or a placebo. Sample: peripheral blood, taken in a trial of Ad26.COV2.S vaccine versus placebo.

This CDR3 is CASSIGLGPSGELFF. CDR3 in DNA: TGTGCCAGTAGTATAGGCCTAGGACCCAGCGGGGAGCTGTTTTTT. The chain joins TRBV19 to TRBJ2-2, with D unclear. With 1 base removed from V and 7 bases from J, the gap between germline ends came to 13 bases. Germline V gene data show CDR1 as LNHDA and CDR2 as SQIVND (reference sequence). The CDR3 contains 15 residues.